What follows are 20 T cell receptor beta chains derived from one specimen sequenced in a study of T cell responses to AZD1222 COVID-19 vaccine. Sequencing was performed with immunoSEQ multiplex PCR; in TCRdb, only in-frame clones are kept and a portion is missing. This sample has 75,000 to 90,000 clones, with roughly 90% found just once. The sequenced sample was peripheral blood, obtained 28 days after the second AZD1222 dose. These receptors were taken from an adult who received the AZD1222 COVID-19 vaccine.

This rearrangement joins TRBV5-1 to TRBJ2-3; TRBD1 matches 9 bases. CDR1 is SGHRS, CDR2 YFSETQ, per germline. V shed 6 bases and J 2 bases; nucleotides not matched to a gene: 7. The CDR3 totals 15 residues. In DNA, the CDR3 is TGCGCCAGCAAAAGGACAGGGGATTCCACAGATACGCAGTATTTT. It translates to CASKRTGDSTDTQYF.

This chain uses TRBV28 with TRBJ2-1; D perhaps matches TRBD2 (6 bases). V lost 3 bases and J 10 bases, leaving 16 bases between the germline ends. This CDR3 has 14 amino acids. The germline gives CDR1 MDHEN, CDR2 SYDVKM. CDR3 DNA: TGTGCCAGCAGTTTCTTCCGGGAGTCGAGCGAGCAGTTCTTC. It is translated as CASSFFRESSEQFF.

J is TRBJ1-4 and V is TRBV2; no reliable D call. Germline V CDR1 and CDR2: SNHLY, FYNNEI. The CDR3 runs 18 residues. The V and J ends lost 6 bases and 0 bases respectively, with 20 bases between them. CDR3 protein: CASSGTSTGPATNEKLFF. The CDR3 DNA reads TGTGCCAGCAGCGGTACATCCACCGGGCCGGCAACTAATGAAAAACTGTTTTTT. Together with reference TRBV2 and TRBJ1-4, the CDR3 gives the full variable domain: EPEVTQTPSHQVTQMGQEVILRCVPISNHLYFYWYRQILGQKVEFLVSFYNNEISEKSEIFDDQFSVERPDGSNFTLKIRSTKLEDSAMYFCASSGTSTGPATNEKLFFGSGTQLSVL.

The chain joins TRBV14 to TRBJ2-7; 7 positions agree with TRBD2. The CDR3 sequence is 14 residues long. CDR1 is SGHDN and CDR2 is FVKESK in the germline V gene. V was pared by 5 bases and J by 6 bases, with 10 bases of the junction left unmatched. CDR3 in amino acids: CASSVGGRVREQYF. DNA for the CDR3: TGTGCCAGCAGCGTGGGGGGGAGAGTTCGCGAGCAGTACTTC.

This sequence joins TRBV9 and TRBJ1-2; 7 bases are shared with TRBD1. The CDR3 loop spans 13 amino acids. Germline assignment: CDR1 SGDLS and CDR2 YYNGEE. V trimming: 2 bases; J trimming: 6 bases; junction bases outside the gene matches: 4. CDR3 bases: TGTGCCAGCAGCGTTCATGGGACAGATGGCTACACCTTC. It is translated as CASSVHGTDGYTF.

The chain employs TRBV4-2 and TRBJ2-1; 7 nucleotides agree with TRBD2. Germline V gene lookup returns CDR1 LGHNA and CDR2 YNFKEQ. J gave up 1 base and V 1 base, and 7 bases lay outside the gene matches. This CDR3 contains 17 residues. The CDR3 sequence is CASSQAASGVSYNEQFF. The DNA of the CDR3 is TGTGCCAGCAGCCAAGCCGCTAGCGGAGTTTCCTACAATGAGCAGTTCTTC.

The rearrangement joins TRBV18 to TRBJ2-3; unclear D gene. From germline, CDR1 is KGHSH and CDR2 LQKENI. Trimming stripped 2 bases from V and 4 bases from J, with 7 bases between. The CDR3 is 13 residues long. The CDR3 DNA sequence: TGTGCCAGCTCACCAGGGGTCCCAGATACGCAGTATTTT. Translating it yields CASSPGVPDTQYF.

The CDR3 nucleotides read TGCGCCAGCAGCTTAAGACTAGCGGGAGAGAAGAATGAGCAGTTCTTC. Translation: CASSLRLAGEKNEQFF. V usage is TRBV5-1 and J usage is TRBJ2-1, with TRBD2 matching over 12 bases. Germline-derived CDR1 and CDR2 are SGHRS and YFSETQ. Germline trimming cut 2 bases from V and 7 bases from J; bases unmatched to any gene: 7. The CDR3 has 16 amino acids.

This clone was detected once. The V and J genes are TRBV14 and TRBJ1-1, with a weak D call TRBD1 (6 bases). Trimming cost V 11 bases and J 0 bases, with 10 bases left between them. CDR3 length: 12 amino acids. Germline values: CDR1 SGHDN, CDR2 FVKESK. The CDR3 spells CASDSLNTEAFF. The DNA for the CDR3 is TGTGCCTCGGACAGTTTGAACACTGAAGCTTTCTTT.

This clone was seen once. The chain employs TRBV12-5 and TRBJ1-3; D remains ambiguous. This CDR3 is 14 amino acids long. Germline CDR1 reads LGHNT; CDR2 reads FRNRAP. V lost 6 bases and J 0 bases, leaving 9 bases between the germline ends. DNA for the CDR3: TGTGCTAGTGGCTCGGGGTACTCTGGAAACACCATATATTTT. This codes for CASGSGYSGNTIYF.

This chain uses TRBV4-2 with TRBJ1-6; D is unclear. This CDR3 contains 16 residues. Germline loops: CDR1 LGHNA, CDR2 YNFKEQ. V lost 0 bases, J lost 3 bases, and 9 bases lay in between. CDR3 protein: CASSQDRRNYNSPLHF. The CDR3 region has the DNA TGTGCCAGCAGCCAAGATCGTCGGAACTATAATTCACCCCTCCACTTT.

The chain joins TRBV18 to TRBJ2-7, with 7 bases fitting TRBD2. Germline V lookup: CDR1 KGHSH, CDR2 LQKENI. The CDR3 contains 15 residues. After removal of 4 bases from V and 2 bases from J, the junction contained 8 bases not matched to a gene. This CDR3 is CASSQTAGTTYEQYF. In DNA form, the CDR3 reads TGTGCCAGCTCACAGACCGCCGGGACTACCTACGAGCAGTACTTC.

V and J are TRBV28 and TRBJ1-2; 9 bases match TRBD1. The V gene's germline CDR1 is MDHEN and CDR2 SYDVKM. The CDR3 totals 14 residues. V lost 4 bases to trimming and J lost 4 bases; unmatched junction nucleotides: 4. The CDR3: CASSSPTGGYGYTF. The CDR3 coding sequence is TGTGCCAGCAGTTCCCCGACAGGGGGCTATGGCTACACCTTC.

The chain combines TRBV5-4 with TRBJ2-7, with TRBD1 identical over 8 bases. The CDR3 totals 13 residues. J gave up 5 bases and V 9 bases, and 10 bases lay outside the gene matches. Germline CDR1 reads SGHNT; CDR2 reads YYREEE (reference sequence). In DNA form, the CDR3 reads TGTGCCACACGCCCGGCAGGGGGCCACGAGCAGTACTTC. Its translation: CATRPAGGHEQYF.

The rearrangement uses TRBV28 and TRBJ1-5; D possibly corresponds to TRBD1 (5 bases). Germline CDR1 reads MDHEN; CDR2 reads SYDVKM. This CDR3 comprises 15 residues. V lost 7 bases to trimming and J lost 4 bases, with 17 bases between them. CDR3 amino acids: CASIPARGSNQPQHF. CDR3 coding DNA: TGTGCCAGCATCCCCGCCCGGGGGTCAAATCAGCCCCAGCATTTT.

The CDR3 spells CASSPTPGSGEKLFF. Here the CDR3 DNA reads TGTGCCAGCAGCCCAACCCCAGGTTCTGGCGAAAAACTGTTTTTT. The rearrangement joins TRBV2 to TRBJ1-4; D is ambiguous. CDR1 SNHLY and CDR2 FYNNEI come from the germline V gene. The V gene lost 6 bases and the J gene lost 8 bases, with 19 bases spanning the gap. The CDR3 runs to 15 residues.

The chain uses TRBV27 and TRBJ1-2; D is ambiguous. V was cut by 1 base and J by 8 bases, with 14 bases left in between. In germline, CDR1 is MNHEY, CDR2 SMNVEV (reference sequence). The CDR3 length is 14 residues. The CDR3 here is CASSLLSGVGGYTF. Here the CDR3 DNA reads TGTGCCAGCAGTTTATTATCCGGGGTGGGCGGCTACACCTTC.

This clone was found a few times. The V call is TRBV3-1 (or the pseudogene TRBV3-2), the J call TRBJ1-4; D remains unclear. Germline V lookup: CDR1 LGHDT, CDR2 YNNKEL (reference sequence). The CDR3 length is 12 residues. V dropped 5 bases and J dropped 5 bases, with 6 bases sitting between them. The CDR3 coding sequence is TGTGCCAGCAGCGTCCGGAATGAAAAACTGTTTTTT. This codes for CASSVRNEKLFF.

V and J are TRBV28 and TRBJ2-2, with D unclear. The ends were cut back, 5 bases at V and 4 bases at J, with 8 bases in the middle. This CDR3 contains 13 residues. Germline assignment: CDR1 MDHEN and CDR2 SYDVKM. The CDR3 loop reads CASSLYGTGELFF. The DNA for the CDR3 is TGTGCCAGCAGTCTCTACGGCACCGGGGAGCTGTTTTTT.

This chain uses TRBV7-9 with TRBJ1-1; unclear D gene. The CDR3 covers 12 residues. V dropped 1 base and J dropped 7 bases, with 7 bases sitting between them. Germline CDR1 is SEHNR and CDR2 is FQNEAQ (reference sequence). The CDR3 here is CASSLVGDEAFF. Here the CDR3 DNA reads TGTGCCAGCAGCTTAGTTGGCGATGAAGCTTTCTTT.